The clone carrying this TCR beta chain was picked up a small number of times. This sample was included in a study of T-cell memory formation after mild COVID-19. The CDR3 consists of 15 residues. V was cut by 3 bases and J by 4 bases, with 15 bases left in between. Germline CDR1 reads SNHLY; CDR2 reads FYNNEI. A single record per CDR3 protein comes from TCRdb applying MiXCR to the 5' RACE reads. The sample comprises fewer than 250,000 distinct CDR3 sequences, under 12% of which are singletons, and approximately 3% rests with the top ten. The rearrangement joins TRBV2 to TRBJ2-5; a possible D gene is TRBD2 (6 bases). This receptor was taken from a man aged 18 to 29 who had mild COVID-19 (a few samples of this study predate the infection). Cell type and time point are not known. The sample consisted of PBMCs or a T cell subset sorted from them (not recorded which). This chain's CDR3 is CASSEVAGKGETQYF. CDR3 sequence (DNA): TGTGCCAGCAGTGAGGTGGCGGGAAAGGGAGAGACCCAGTACTTC.